These 13 T cell receptor beta chains were all obtained from the same sample, sequenced in a study of post-analysis software for immune sequencing data. Their antigens are not known. Unique molecular identifiers were present in the TCR beta cDNA libraries. TCRdb passed the PCR reads through MiXCR, listing each CDR3 protein once. The data contain fewer than 600,000 distinct CDR3 sequences, under 55% of them singletons. Study-wide points: When patients were compared with controls, four to six TRBV segments were more frequent, TRBV5-6, TRBV5-1 and TRBV20-1 among them.

Sequenced sample: blood. The origin of the receptors is a girl aged 10-17 years with multiple sclerosis.

The chain links TRBV11-1 to TRBJ2-1; 11 nucleotides align to TRBD2. V shed 3 bases, J shed 9 bases, and the junction held 10 bases outside the gene matches. CDR1 and CDR2 (germline): SGHAT, FQDESV (reference sequence). CDR3 length: 16 amino acids. The CDR3 here is CASSFLAGGPGGEQFF. CDR3 sequence (DNA): TGTGCCAGCAGCTTCCTAGCGGGAGGACCTGGTGGTGAGCAGTTCTTC.

This chain's CDR3 is CSARKWREGSPEQYF. The DNA for the CDR3 is TGCAGTGCTAGAAAATGGCGGGAGGGAAGCCCCGAGCAGTACTTC. The V call is TRBV20-1, the J call TRBJ2-5; 9 nucleotides align to TRBD2. The tail of the sequence fits TRBJ2-7 better, so the J call may be wrong. Germline lookup yields CDR1 DFQATT and CDR2 SNEGSKA (reference sequence). The CDR3 sequence is 15 residues long.

V is TRBV9 and J is TRBJ2-5; 8 nucleotides agree with TRBD2. This CDR3 comprises 17 residues. The V segment lost 4 bases and the J segment 1 base; nucleotides outside the gene matches: 12. CDR1 is SGDLS and CDR2 is YYNGEE in the germline V gene. CDR3 region: CASSPSVSGNTQETQYF. DNA for the CDR3: TGTGCCAGCAGCCCATCGGTTAGCGGGAATACCCAAGAGACCCAGTACTTC.

The V and J genes are TRBV24-1 and TRBJ2-7; TRBD1 matches at 8 bases. The J segment lost 3 bases and the V segment lost 7 bases, leaving 7 bases of the junction unmatched. The germline CDR1 and CDR2 sequences are KGHDR and SFDVKD. This CDR3 has 14 amino acids. In DNA form, the CDR3 reads TGTGCCACCAGCGCTGGGACAGGAGACTACGAGCAGTACTTC. Translation: CATSAGTGDYEQYF.

The chain uses TRBV20-1 and TRBJ1-4; 8 bases are a match to TRBD1. In germline, CDR1 is DFQATT, CDR2 SNEGSKA (reference sequence). V lost 0 bases and J lost 7; bases outside the gene matches: 4. The CDR3 consists of 14 residues. Here the CDR3 reads CSAREGQGSEKLFF. DNA for the CDR3: TGCAGTGCTAGAGAAGGACAGGGCTCTGAAAAACTGTTTTTT.

The gene calls are TRBV4-2 and TRBJ1-4; D ambiguous. The CDR3 is 16 residues long. Trimming cost V 1 base and J 0 bases, with 9 bases left between them. CDR1 and CDR2 (germline): LGHNA, YNFKEQ. CDR3: CASSQVASTTNEKLFF. The CDR3 DNA sequence: TGTGCCAGCAGCCAAGTGGCCAGTACAACTAATGAAAAACTGTTTTTT.

The rearrangement uses TRBV7-2 and TRBJ2-5; 11 bases fit TRBD1. V was pared by 2 bases and J by 5 bases, with 10 bases of the junction left unmatched. The CDR3 is 17 amino acids. The germline CDR1 and CDR2 sequences are SGHTA and FQGNSA. CDR3 sequence (DNA): TGTGCCAGCAGCTTATTTGGAGGACAGGGGGCGGGGGAGACCCAGTACTTC. It translates to CASSLFGGQGAGETQYF.

The chain carries TRBV20-1 and TRBJ2-5; the D gene could be TRBD1 or TRBD2 (5 bases each). The length of the CDR3 is 12 residues. Germline lookup yields CDR1 DFQATT and CDR2 SNEGSKA (reference sequence). V dropped 5 bases and J dropped 11 bases, with 18 bases sitting between them. CDR3 bases: TGCAGTGCTGAGGGGACCTCCAATGAGCAGTACTTC. It yields the protein CSAEGTSNEQYF.

Of note for this clonotype: The junction does not match germline at one end; this may be a read error. The chain joins TRBV4-1 to TRBJ2-1; D unresolved. Per the germline V gene, CDR1 is MGHRA and CDR2 is YSYEKL. The CDR3 loop spans 15 amino acids. DNA for the CDR3: TGCGCCAGTAAGATGGACGGTAGCTCCTACAATGGGCAGTTCTTC. It encodes CASKMDGSSYNGQFF.

The chain carries TRBV12-3 or TRBV12-4 and TRBJ2-1; D perhaps matches TRBD2 (5 bases). The CDR3 is 11 amino acids. The ends were cut back, 6 bases at V and 10 bases at J, with 10 bases in the middle. CDR3 in amino acids: CASSRTGEQFF. In DNA form, the CDR3 reads TGTGCCAGCAGCCGCACGGGGGAGCAGTTCTTC.

This clonotype was counted between two and nine times. The chain is built from TRBV29-1 and TRBJ1-4, with TRBD1 identical over 11 bases. Germline V lookup: CDR1 SQVTM, CDR2 ANQGSEA. With 6 bases clipped from V and 7 bases from J, the junction kept 10 bases outside the gene matches. The CDR3 is 15 amino acids. The CDR3 DNA follows: TGCAGCGTCCAAAGGACAGGGGGCAAGGGTGAAAAACTGTTTTTT. Residues: CSVQRTGGKGEKLFF.

This clonotype appeared a single time. The rearrangement uses TRBV2 and TRBJ1-4; the D is unclear. The V and J ends lost 0 bases and 5 bases respectively, with 10 bases between them. The CDR3 is made up of 15 amino acids. CDR1 SNHLY and CDR2 FYNNEI come from the germline V gene. The CDR3 region has the DNA TGTGCCAGCAGTGAAGCGCAGGCAGCAAATGAAAAACTGTTTTTT. Translated: CASSEAQAANEKLFF.

The chain carries TRBV7-2 and TRBJ2-3, with D possibly TRBD1 on 5 matching bases. The CDR3 runs 14 residues. The V and J ends lost 2 bases and 8 bases respectively, with 14 bases between them. Germline CDR1 reads SGHTA; CDR2 reads FQGNSA. CDR3 loop: CASSLWAMQGTQYF. In nucleotides, the CDR3 is TGTGCCAGCAGCTTATGGGCCATGCAGGGTACGCAGTATTTT.